This entry concerns a single TCR beta chain. This record belongs to a study of blood T cell repertoires in COVID-19. Study as a whole: Both acute and convalescent COVID-19 samples were obtained from the United States, Italy and Spain.

Study processing details: Amplification of reference gene primers was used by the study to estimate nucleated cell counts. Sequencing was performed with immunoSEQ multiplex PCR; in TCRdb, only in-frame clones are kept and a portion is missing. V and J calls and clone size follow that table, whereas D and trimming were derived from the DNA. There are around 210,000 clones in the sample; about 80% occur only once, and roughly 7.8% lies in the top ten. The CDR3 is 13 amino acids. CDR1 is MNHEY and CDR2 is SVGAGI in the germline V gene. V lost 6 bases and J lost 4, with 12 bases in between. Seattle patients were enrolled during active infection and followed longitudinally.

The sample consisted of peripheral blood. The source is a woman aged 80 or over with COVID-19, enrolled during active disease. The chain is built from TRBV6-5 and TRBJ1-1; maybe TRBD1 (5 bases). CDR3 sequence reads: CASRNPGSTEAFF. CDR3 nucleotide sequence: TGTGCCAGCAGGAACCCAGGGTCCACTGAAGCTTTCTTT.